These 30 T cell receptor beta chains were all obtained from the same sample, sequenced in a study of T cells in Graves' hyperthyroidism and ophthalmopathy. Researchers took RNA transcripts and amplified the TCR beta CDR3 regions from them. TCR CDR3 underwent first-round RT-PCR with the HTBI primer set. TCRdb used MiXCR to reprocess the multiplex PCR reads, holding one entry per CDR3 protein. The sample has some 510,000 distinct CDR3 sequences, under 25% seen once. Sequencing was done on a sample of blood. These receptor sequences come from a man younger than 35 with Graves' hyperthyroidism.

In this sample, this clonotype turned up a few times. The rearrangement uses TRBV6-2 or TRBV6-3 and TRBJ2-7, with 12 bases that match TRBD1. The length of the CDR3 is 18 residues. Germline V gives CDR1 MNHEY, CDR2 SVGEGT. Unmatched junction bases numbered 18, after V lost 8 bases and J lost 4 bases. CDR3 nucleotides: TGTGCCAGCTCTCGTCGGGACAGGGGGCCGGAGGACGGTTACGAGCAGTACTTC. It translates to CASSRRDRGPEDGYEQYF.

This clonotype was found many times. The chain has TRBV12-3 or TRBV12-4 and TRBJ1-2; 11 bases match TRBD1. Unmatched junction bases numbered 4, after V lost 10 bases and J lost 3 bases. This CDR3 contains 13 residues. The CDR3 DNA is TGTGCCACCTGGGACAGGGGGGACTATGGCTACACCTTC. Encoded protein: CATWDRGDYGYTF.

This clonotype was recorded many times. The genes are TRBV28 and TRBJ2-7; 9 nucleotides align to TRBD2. Germline values: CDR1 MDHEN, CDR2 SYDVKM. The CDR3 is 14 residues long. Losses at the gene ends were 2 bases for V and 6 bases for J; bases not matched to a gene: 5. Here the CDR3 reads CASSLRGLAREQYF. The CDR3 DNA reads as TGTGCCAGCAGTTTAAGGGGACTAGCCCGCGAGCAGTACTTC.

V gene TRBV30 combines with J gene TRBJ1-1, with D possibly being TRBD1 (5 bases). Germline-derived CDR1 and CDR2 are GTSNPN and SVGIG (reference sequence). Trimming stripped 3 bases from V and 0 bases from J, with 11 bases between. CDR3 size: 14 residues. The CDR3 is CAWRRRGMNTEAFF. In DNA, the CDR3 is TGTGCCTGGAGGAGGAGGGGAATGAACACTGAAGCTTTCTTT. Looking up the rest from reference TRBV30 and TRBJ1-1 gives the full variable domain: SQTIHQWPATLVQPVGSPLSLECTVEGTSNPNLYWYRQAAGRGLQLLFYSVGIGQISSEVPQNLSASRPQDRQFILSSKKLLLSDSGFYLCAWRRRGMNTEAFFGQGTRLTVV.

This rearrangement joins TRBV20-1 to TRBJ1-1; 8 bases are shared with TRBD1. The CDR3 contains 13 residues. CDR1 is DFQATT and CDR2 is SNEGSKA in the germline V gene (reference sequence). V was pared by 6 bases and J by 6 bases, with 9 bases of the junction left unmatched. The CDR3 sequence: CSAGQGYFSEAFF. CDR3 in DNA: TGCAGTGCCGGACAGGGCTACTTCTCTGAAGCTTTCTTT.

This clonotype was picked up a small number of times. This rearrangement joins TRBV5-1 to TRBJ1-2, with D possibly being TRBD1 (5 bases). The CDR3 runs to 14 residues. V gave up 0 bases and J gave up 3 bases, with 9 bases separating them. The V gene's germline CDR1 is SGHRS and CDR2 YFSETQ. The CDR3 DNA sequence: TGCGCCAGCAGCTTGGGCCCGGGGGACTATGGCTACACCTTC. Amino acid sequence: CASSLGPGDYGYTF.

This clonotype was seen many times. The chain has TRBV5-1 and TRBJ1-1; TRBD1 matches 7 bases. This CDR3 contains 14 residues. CDR1 SGHRS and CDR2 YFSETQ come from the germline V gene. The V gene end was trimmed by 3 bases and the J gene end by 3 bases; junction bases not matched to a gene: 5. The CDR3 nucleotides read TGCGCCAGCAGCTCGGACAGGCCGGACACTGAAGCTTTCTTT. This sequence encodes CASSSDRPDTEAFF.

This clonotype was detected many times. The chain has TRBV28 and TRBJ1-3, with D perhaps matching TRBD1 (5 bases). Trimming stripped 6 bases from V and 8 bases from J, with 14 bases between. This CDR3 spans 13 amino acids. Per germline, CDR1 MDHEN and CDR2 SYDVKM. CDR3 region: CASSSTEADTIYF. CDR3 nucleotide sequence: TGTGCCAGCAGCTCGACAGAGGCGGACACCATATATTTT.

This clonotype was picked up many times. The rearrangement joins TRBV6-2 or TRBV6-3 to TRBJ2-7; D is perhaps TRBD1 or TRBD2 (5 bases each). The V end was cut by 6 bases, the J end by 1 base, with 10 bases between. Per the germline V gene, CDR1 is MNHEY and CDR2 is SVGEGT. The length of the CDR3 is 13 residues. CDR3 sequence (DNA): TGTGCCAGCAGGGGGGATGCATCCTACGAGCAGTACTTC. Translating gives CASRGDASYEQYF.

This clonotype has ten or more counts. The rearrangement links TRBV2 to TRBJ1-1, with D possibly being TRBD1 (5 bases). V lost 4 bases to trimming and J lost 4 bases, with 16 bases between them. CDR1 SNHLY and CDR2 FYNNEI come from the germline V gene. This CDR3 is built from 15 residues. The CDR3 here is CASSGGEEEITEAFF. Written as DNA, the CDR3 is TGTGCCAGCAGTGGGGGGGAGGAAGAGATCACTGAAGCTTTCTTT.

This clonotype came up a few times. This chain uses TRBV28 with TRBJ2-4; the D call may be TRBD1 or TRBD2 (5 bases each). Germline loops: CDR1 MDHEN, CDR2 SYDVKM. Trimming stripped 2 bases from V and 9 bases from J, with 11 bases between. The CDR3 sequence is 13 residues long. The CDR3 DNA sequence: TGTGCCAGCAGTTTAGATGCAGGGAGCATTCAGTACTTC. Translated: CASSLDAGSIQYF.

The chain recombines TRBV12-3 or TRBV12-4 with TRBJ1-2, with D unresolved. This CDR3 has 12 residues. V lost 3 bases to trimming and J lost 6 bases, with 8 bases between them. CDR3 protein: CASSFYGNGYTF. In DNA, the CDR3 is TGTGCCAGCAGTTTTTATGGTAATGGCTACACCTTC.

This clonotype was seen ten or more times. The chain recombines TRBV6-5 with TRBJ1-2; TRBD1 might be the D (6 bases). The CDR3 runs 15 residues. V lost 1 base to trimming and J lost 5 bases, with 14 bases between them. The germline V gene encodes CDR1 MNHEY and CDR2 SVGAGI. The CDR3 reads CASSYYSTGSYGYTF. CDR3 nucleotide sequence: TGTGCCAGCAGTTACTACTCAACAGGGAGTTATGGCTACACCTTC.

A remark on this clonotype: A read error is possible here, since a much larger clone lies one base away. The V and J genes are TRBV5-5 and TRBJ2-7; D is unclear. CDR1 is SGHKS and CDR2 is YYEKEE in the germline V gene (reference sequence). The CDR3 has 15 residues. CDR3 protein: CASSLTRSAAYEHYF. As DNA, the CDR3 is TGTGCCAGCAGCTTGACAAGATCAGCCGCCTACGAGCACTACTTC.

In this sample, this clonotype turned up many times. The gene calls are TRBV9 and TRBJ1-6; tentatively, D is TRBD1 (5 bases). Germline CDR1 reads SGDLS; CDR2 reads YYNGEE. The CDR3 runs to 13 residues. V was trimmed by 3 bases and J by 7 bases, leaving 8 bases between them. CDR3 sequence (DNA): TGTGCCAGCAGCGGGGGGAAAAATTCACCCCTCCACTTT. It yields the protein CASSGGKNSPLHF.

This clonotype came up once. The V and J genes are TRBV20-1 and TRBJ2-5; 9 positions match TRBD2. Germline CDR1 and CDR2: DFQATT and SNEGSKA (reference sequence). V was clipped by 3 bases and J by 2 bases; unmatched bases: 10. The CDR3 contains 16 residues. As DNA, the CDR3 is TGCAGTGCTAGGGCGGGAGGGGGTCTTATTCAAGAGACCCAGTACTTC. Residues: CSARAGGGLIQETQYF.

The rearrangement links TRBV7-2 to TRBJ1-1, with a weak D call TRBD1 (5 bases). V was pared by 0 bases and J by 1 base, with 15 bases between. The CDR3 runs to 17 residues. Germline V lookup: CDR1 SGHTA, CDR2 FQGNSA. The CDR3 DNA is TGTGCCAGCAGCTTAGCTCGTCTGGGGGAGGAGAACACTGAAGCTTTCTTT. Encoded protein: CASSLARLGEENTEAFF.

The chain is built from TRBV11-1 and TRBJ2-7; D tentatively fits TRBD1 or TRBD2 (5 bases each). The germline gives CDR1 SGHAT, CDR2 FQDESV (reference sequence). This CDR3 spans 16 amino acids. Deletions cut 4 bases from V and 5 bases from J, with 21 bases between. CDR3 bases: TGTGCCAGCAGCTCTAGGGCGGGCCAGGGTGGCCACGAGCAGTACTTC. Encoded protein: CASSSRAGQGGHEQYF.

In its sample, this clonotype was seen many times. The chain carries TRBV6-4 and TRBJ1-1; 7 bases align to TRBD1. V dropped 3 bases and J dropped 4; count of bases not matched to a gene: 2. Germline V gene sequence: CDR1 MRHNA, CDR2 SNTAGT. The CDR3 is 13 residues long. As DNA, the CDR3 is TGTGCCAGCAGTGAGACAGGGCTCACTGAAGCTTTCTTT. It yields the protein CASSETGLTEAFF.

The V call is TRBV24-1, the J call TRBJ2-5; the D call may be TRBD1 or TRBD2 (6 bases each). The CDR3 loop spans 16 amino acids. Trimming took off 3 bases at V and 5 bases at J, with 18 bases between the two ends. Looked up from germline, CDR1 is KGHDR and CDR2 is SFDVKD. CDR3 in amino acids: CATSDPGGPRVETQYF. The CDR3 region has the DNA TGTGCCACCAGTGATCCCGGGGGCCCCCGGGTGGAGACCCAGTACTTC.

This clonotype appeared many times. The V call is TRBV7-8, the J call TRBJ2-7; 8 nucleotides line up with TRBD1. The CDR3 contains 14 residues. V lost 3 bases to trimming and J lost 5 bases; unmatched junction nucleotides: 6. CDR1 is SGHVS, CDR2 FQNEAQ, per germline. The CDR3: CASSFGQGGNEQYF. In DNA, the CDR3 is TGTGCCAGCAGCTTCGGACAGGGTGGGAACGAGCAGTACTTC.

This clonotype was seen only a few times. One junction end disagrees with the germline gene, perhaps due to a read error. This chain joins TRBV10-3 and TRBJ2-2; D is possibly TRBD2 (5 bases). Germline lookup yields CDR1 ENHRY and CDR2 SYGVKD. The CDR3 runs to 14 residues. The CDR3 nucleotides are TGTGCCATCAGTGAGGACTACCTCACCGGGGAGCTGCTTTTT. Translated: CAISEDYLTGELLF.

Comment on this clonotype: One base away lies a much larger clone, so this may be a sequencing read error. The chain uses TRBV5-1 and TRBJ1-1, with D possibly TRBD1 on 5 matching bases. V gave up 0 bases and J gave up 7 bases, with 16 bases separating them. There are 15 residues in the CDR3. Germline lookup yields CDR1 SGHRS and CDR2 YFSETQ. CDR3 in DNA: TGCGCCAGCAGCTTGGTAGGGGTCGAGGGCATTGAAGCTTTCTTT. This sequence encodes CASSLVGVEGIEAFF.

This clonotype was counted ten times or more. Sequence at one end of the junction differs from germline and may be a read error. The rearrangement links TRBV28 to TRBJ1-1, with D unresolved. The CDR3 spans 14 residues. Per germline, CDR1 MDHEN and CDR2 SYDVKM. The CDR3 DNA sequence: TGTGCCTGCAGTTTGCTGGCAGCTAACACTGAAGCTTTCTTT. Translated, it gives CACSLLAANTEAFF.

This clonotype appeared many times. The J gene is TRBJ2-7, the V gene TRBV30; D not certain. This CDR3 contains 13 residues. V dropped 3 bases and J dropped 6 bases, with 15 bases sitting between them. In germline, CDR1 is GTSNPN, CDR2 SVGIG (reference sequence). CDR3 DNA sequence: TGTGCCTGGAGAGAAGATAATACCTCCGAGCAGTACTTC. The encoded protein is CAWREDNTSEQYF.

The chain is built from TRBV6-1 and TRBJ2-2, with 10 bases identical to TRBD1. This CDR3 contains 17 residues. J lost 7 bases, V lost 6 bases, and 14 bases had no gene match. From germline, CDR1 is MNHNS and CDR2 SASEGT. The CDR3 loop is CASSRGGQGDLIGELFF. CDR3 DNA: TGTGCCAGCAGCCGGGGTGGACAGGGGGATTTGATCGGGGAGCTGTTTTTT.

This clonotype was seen at least ten times. This chain joins TRBV20-1 and TRBJ2-5; D call uncertain. Germline V CDR1 and CDR2: DFQATT, SNEGSKA (reference sequence). Trimming pared 5 bases from V and 5 bases from J, leaving 15 bases between. The length of the CDR3 is 13 residues. The DNA of the CDR3 is TGCAGTGCTTGGACCGTCGACGGGGAGACCCAGTACTTC. It codes for CSAWTVDGETQYF.

This clonotype has at least ten counts. One end of the junction varies from germline; a read error may be responsible. CDR3 region: CASSRSTGSKNIKYF. The CDR3 bases are TGTGCCAGCAGTAGGTCAACAGGGTCCAAAAACATTAAGTACTTC. This chain connects TRBV12-3 or TRBV12-4 to TRBJ2-4; D possibly corresponds to TRBD1 (6 bases). The CDR3 extends over 15 amino acids.

This chain connects TRBV19 to TRBJ1-5, with D possibly being TRBD1 (5 bases). The CDR3 spans 15 residues. The ends were cut back, 5 bases at V and 6 bases at J, with 17 bases in the middle. From germline, CDR1 is LNHDA and CDR2 SQIVND (reference sequence). CDR3 protein: CASSWLPGTGQPQHF. CDR3 DNA sequence: TGTGCCAGTAGTTGGCTTCCAGGAACAGGTCAGCCCCAGCATTTT.

Comments on this clonotype: Being one base from a much bigger clone, this may be a read error. The chain recombines TRBV12-3 or TRBV12-4 with TRBJ1-5; D call uncertain. The CDR3 length is 14 residues. CDR3 nucleotides: TGTGCCAGCACCGAACCTGGTAGCAATCAGCCCCAGAATTTT. This encodes CASTEPGSNQPQNF.